A selection of T cell receptor beta chains follows, all from one sample in a study of a mutant IDH1 vaccine in newly diagnosed glioma. Data came from immunoSEQ multiplex PCR; TCRdb stores just in-frame clones and leaves some out. The table includes about 38,000 clones, under 80% detected once. This sample comprised PBMCs, obtained from a glioma patient treated with radiotherapy, temozolomide or both. The receptors originated from a man between 40 and 49 years old with glioma. Some clones in this sample may be carry-over from other donors' samples. Both conserved end residues are part of each CDR3. Each record gives: J gene, D gene, V gene, CDR3 DNA, CDR3 protein. The D gene is left open where the match is weak.

J: TRBJ1-6; D: -; V: TRBV10-1; DNA: TGCGCCAACCCCCAAAGCGGAGCATTAAATTCACCCCTCCACTTT; CDR3: CANPQSGALNSPLHF
J: TRBJ1-5; D: -; V: TRBV29-1; DNA: TGCAGCGTTGAATTGAGCGGGGATCAGCCCCAGCATTTT; CDR3: CSVELSGDQPQHF
J: TRBJ1-6; D: -; V: TRBV7-8; DNA: TGTGCCAGCAGCTTAGGGGTGAACTCCTATAATTCACCCCTCCACTTT; CDR3: CASSLGVNSYNSPLHF
J: TRBJ1-2; D: -; V: TRBV19; DNA: TGTGCCAGTAGTATGGCCCGGGCCTATGGCTACACCTTC; CDR3: CASSMARAYGYTF
J: TRBJ1-3; D: -; V: TRBV7-3; DNA: TGTGCCAGCAGCTTATCATCCCCGAGCTCTGGAAACACCATATATTTT; CDR3: CASSLSSPSSGNTIYF
J: TRBJ1-1; D: -; V: TRBV7-2; DNA: TGTGCCAGCAGCTTCGGGACCCCTAACACTGAAGCTTTCTTT; CDR3: CASSFGTPNTEAFF
J: TRBJ1-1; D: -; V: TRBV4-2; DNA: TGTGCCAGCGGTTACGGTCCGACGGCTTTCTTT; CDR3: CASGYGPTAFF
J: TRBJ1-1; D: -; V: TRBV5-1; DNA: TGCGCCAGCAGCTCCCAGAACACTGAAGCTTTCTTT; CDR3: CASSSQNTEAFF
J: TRBJ2-7; D: -; V: TRBV6-1; DNA: TGTGCCATCTCCGGGACGGATTACTACGAGCAGTACTTC; CDR3: CAISGTDYYEQYF
J: TRBJ1-2; D: TRBD1; V: TRBV6-4; DNA: TGTGCCAGCAGTCCATCTTTCGTTGGACAGGGTTCTGGCTACACCTTC; CDR3: CASSPSFVGQGSGYTF
J: TRBJ2-3; D: TRBD1; V: TRBV5-6; DNA: TGTGCCAGCAGCTTGCGGACAGGGGCCACAGATACGCAGTATTTT; CDR3: CASSLRTGATDTQYF
J: TRBJ1-2; D: -; V: TRBV30; DNA: TGTGCCTGGAGTAGGGAGACAGTGGACTATGGCTACACCTTC; CDR3: CAWSRETVDYGYTF
J: TRBJ2-7; D: -; V: TRBV7-2; DNA: TGTGCCAGCAGCCGGGTGGGGGGGCTGAGCTCCTACGAGCAGTACTTC; CDR3: CASSRVGGLSSYEQYF
J: TRBJ1-4; D: TRBD1; V: TRBV11-2; DNA: TGTGCCAGCAGCTTGAAACGACAGGGATTGGGTGAAAAACTGTTTTTT; CDR3: CASSLKRQGLGEKLFF
J: TRBJ2-7; D: TRBD1; V: TRBV2; DNA: TGTGCCAGCAGGGCGACAGGGGGCGGCTACGAGCAGTACTTC; CDR3: CASRATGGGYEQYF